The sequence of this TCR beta chain was determined in a study of shared clonotypes between healthy human individuals. Whole-study context: Ranging from 18 to 49 in age, donors were a couple of women and a few men. Study findings and constraints: Approximately 5% was the fraction of naive CD4 clonotypes found shared across a handful of donors. Although depth was large, rarefaction showed that sequencing of the sorted subsets was incomplete.

Naive CD8 cells comprised CD45RO-negative, CCR7-positively selected cells, excluding terminally differentiated effector memory CD45RA+ cells. All donors were Caucasian adults living in Nashville, Tennessee. Germline V lookup: CDR1 PRHDT, CDR2 FYEKMQ (reference sequence). CDR3 length equals 13 residues. V dropped 7 bases and J dropped 2 bases, with 12 bases sitting between them. TCRdb keeps only in-frame clones here, not all; method: immunoSEQ multiplex PCR. In the table there are around 2,000,000 clones, about 95% of which are singletons. For this clone: Antigen unknown.

The V and J genes are TRBV13 and TRBJ2-7; tentatively, D is TRBD1 or TRBD2 (5 bases each). This clonotype originated in a man between 18 and 29 years old in good health. The sequenced sample consisted of naive CD8+ T cells sorted from blood. CDR3 sequence (DNA): TGTGCCAGCACCGGGACGGACACCTACGAGCAGTACTTC. It is translated as CASTGTDTYEQYF. Complete variable domain (other parts from reference TRBV13 and TRBJ2-7): AAGVIQSPRHLIKEKRETATLKCYPIPRHDTVYWYQQGPGQDPQFLISFYEKMQSDKGSIPDRFSAQQFSDYHSELNMSSLELGDSALYFCASTGTDTYEQYFGPGTRLTVT.